These T cell receptor beta chains were read from a single sample in a study of T-cell reconstitution after alpha-beta-depleted transplantation in children. TCRdb reprocessed the PCR reads with MiXCR, giving one entry per CDR3 protein. The sample has 580,000 or so distinct CDR3 sequences; under 25% are singletons. The source material was PBMCs, mostly from graft donor cells, sampled 360 days after TCRalphabeta/CD19-depleted stem cell transplant. These receptors originate from a boy under two years old who had a stem cell transplant for acute myeloid leukemia, so the T cells may come from the graft donor. CDR3s include the opening cysteine and the closing phenylalanine or tryptophan.

CASSSRVETYEQYF TRBV7-2
CASSYSMSFSGNTIYF TRBV6-5
CASSLVGGGRETQYF TRBV7-9
CASSYDGNTEAFF TRBV6-5
CASSYSDRTRQETQYF TRBV6-5
CASRLSASNTGELFF TRBV6-1
CASSLTGGFPYNEQFF TRBV7-3
CSASLTGSDEQFF TRBV20-1
CASSPPGGGLSYEQYF TRBV2
CASSFMTGDNSPLHF TRBV12-3/TRBV12-4
CASSDGFGIGQTGELFF TRBV25-1
CSARGAGSEEKLFF TRBV20-1
CSASMGRETQYF TRBV20-1
CASSYARDRVNNEQFF TRBV6-2/TRBV6-3
CASSQDRTGLGETQYF TRBV4-3
CASSALAIPGGIQYF TRBV6-1
CASSELKRVVDNGYTF TRBV25-1
CASSLWVAGETQYF TRBV7-2
CASSLAGGNQPQHF TRBV28
CASSEIGGTGEKAGYTF TRBV25-1
CSAWAGNTGELFF TRBV20-1
CATSRDPRSSYNEQFF TRBV15
CASGKSSYNEQFF TRBV28
CASSLGVSDNEQFF TRBV13
CSASLARGSTDTQYF TRBV20-1